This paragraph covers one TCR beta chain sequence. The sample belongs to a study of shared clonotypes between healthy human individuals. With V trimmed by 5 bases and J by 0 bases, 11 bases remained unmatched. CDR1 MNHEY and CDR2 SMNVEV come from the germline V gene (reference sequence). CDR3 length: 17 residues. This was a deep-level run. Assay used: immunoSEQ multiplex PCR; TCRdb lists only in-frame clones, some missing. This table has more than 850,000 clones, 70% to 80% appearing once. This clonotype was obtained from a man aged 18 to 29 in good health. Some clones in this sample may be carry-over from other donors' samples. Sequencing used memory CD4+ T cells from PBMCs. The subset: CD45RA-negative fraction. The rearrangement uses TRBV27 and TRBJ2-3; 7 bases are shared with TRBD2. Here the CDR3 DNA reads TGTGCCAGCAGTCCACCGGGACTAACCTTTAGCACAGATACGCAGTATTTT. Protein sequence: CASSPPGLTFSTDTQYF.